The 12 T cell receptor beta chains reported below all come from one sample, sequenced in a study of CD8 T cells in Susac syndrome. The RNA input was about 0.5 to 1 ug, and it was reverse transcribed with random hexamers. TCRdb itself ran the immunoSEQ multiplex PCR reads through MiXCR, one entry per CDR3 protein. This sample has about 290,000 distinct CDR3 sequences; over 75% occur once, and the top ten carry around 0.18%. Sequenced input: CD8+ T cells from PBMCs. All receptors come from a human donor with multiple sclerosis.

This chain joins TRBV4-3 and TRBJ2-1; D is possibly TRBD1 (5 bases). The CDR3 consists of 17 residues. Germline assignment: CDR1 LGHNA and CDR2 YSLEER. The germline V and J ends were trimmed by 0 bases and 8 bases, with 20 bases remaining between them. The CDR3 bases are TGCGCCAGCAGCCAAGATGTCCCGACAGTCCCCGGCGATGAGCAGTTCTTC. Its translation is CASSQDVPTVPGDEQFF.

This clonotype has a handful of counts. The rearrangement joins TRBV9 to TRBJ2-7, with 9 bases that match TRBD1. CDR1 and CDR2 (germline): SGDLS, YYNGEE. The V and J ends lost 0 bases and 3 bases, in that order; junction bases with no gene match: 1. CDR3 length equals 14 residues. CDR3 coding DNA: TGTGCCAGCAGCGTAGACAGGGGGCTCTACGAGCAGTACTTC. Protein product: CASSVDRGLYEQYF.

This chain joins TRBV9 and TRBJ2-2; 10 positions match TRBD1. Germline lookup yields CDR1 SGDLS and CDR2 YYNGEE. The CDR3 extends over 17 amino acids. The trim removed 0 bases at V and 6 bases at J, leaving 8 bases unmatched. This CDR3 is CASSVVGDRGGAGELFF. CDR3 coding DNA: TGTGCCAGCAGCGTAGTAGGGGACAGGGGAGGAGCCGGGGAGCTGTTTTTT.

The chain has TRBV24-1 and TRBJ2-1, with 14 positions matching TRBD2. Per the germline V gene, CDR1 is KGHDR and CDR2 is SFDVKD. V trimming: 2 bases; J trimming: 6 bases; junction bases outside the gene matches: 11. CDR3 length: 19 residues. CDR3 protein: CATSDSGLAGGSRRNEQFF. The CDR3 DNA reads TGTGCCACCAGTGATTCTGGACTAGCGGGAGGTTCGCGGCGCAATGAGCAGTTCTTC.

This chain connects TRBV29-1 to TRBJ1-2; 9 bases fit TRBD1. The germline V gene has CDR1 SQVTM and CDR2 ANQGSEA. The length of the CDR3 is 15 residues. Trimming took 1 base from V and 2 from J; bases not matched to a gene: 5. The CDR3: CSVEVGQGENYGYTF. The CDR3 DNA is TGCAGCGTTGAAGTGGGACAGGGTGAAAACTATGGCTACACCTTC.

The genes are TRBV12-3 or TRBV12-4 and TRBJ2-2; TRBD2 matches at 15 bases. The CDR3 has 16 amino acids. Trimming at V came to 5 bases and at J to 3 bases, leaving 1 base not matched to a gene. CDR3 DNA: TGTGCCAGCAGTCGGACTAGCGGGAGGGACACCGGGGAGCTGTTTTTT. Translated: CASSRTSGRDTGELFF.

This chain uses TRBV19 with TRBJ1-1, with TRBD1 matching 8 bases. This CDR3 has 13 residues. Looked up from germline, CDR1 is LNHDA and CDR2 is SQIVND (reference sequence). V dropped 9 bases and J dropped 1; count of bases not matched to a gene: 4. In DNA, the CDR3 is TGTGCCAGCGAAACAGGGGGGAACACTGAAGCTTTCTTT. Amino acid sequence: CASETGGNTEAFF.

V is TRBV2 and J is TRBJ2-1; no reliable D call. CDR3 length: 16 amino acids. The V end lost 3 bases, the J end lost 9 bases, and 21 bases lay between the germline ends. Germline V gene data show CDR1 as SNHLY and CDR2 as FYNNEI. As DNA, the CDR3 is TGTGCCAGCAGTGAGGCTGCCACTCGCGGCTACGGTGAGCAGTTCTTC. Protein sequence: CASSEAATRGYGEQFF.

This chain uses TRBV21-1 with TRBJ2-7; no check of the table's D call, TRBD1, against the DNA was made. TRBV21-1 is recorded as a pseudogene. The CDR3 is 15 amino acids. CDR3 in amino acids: CASPCPSGTYDEQYF. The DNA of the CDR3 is TGTGCCAGCCCCTGCCCGTCCGGCACTTATGACGAGCAGTACTTC.

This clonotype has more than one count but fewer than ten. CDR3 sequence reads: CASRLRTFQETQYF. The DNA for the CDR3 is TGTGCCAGCAGATTGAGGACTTTTCAAGAGACCCAGTACTTC. The V call is TRBV6-2 or TRBV6-3, the J call TRBJ2-5; tentative D call: TRBD2 (5 bases). From germline, CDR1 is MNHEY and CDR2 SVGEGT. Trimming took off 6 bases at V and 2 bases at J, with 13 bases between the two ends. This CDR3 comprises 14 residues.

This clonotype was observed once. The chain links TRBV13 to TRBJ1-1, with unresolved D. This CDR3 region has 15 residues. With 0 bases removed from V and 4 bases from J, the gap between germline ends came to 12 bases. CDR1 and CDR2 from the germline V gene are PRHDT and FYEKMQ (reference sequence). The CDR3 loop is CASSLGTPRFTEAFF. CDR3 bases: TGTGCCAGCAGCTTAGGGACCCCGAGGTTCACTGAAGCTTTCTTT.

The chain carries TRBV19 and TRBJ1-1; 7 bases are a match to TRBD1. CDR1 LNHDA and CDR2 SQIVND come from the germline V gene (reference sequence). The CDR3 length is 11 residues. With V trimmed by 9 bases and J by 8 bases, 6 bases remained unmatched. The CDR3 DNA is TGTGCCAGCACCTTACAGGGGGAAGCTTTCTTT. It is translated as CASTLQGEAFF.